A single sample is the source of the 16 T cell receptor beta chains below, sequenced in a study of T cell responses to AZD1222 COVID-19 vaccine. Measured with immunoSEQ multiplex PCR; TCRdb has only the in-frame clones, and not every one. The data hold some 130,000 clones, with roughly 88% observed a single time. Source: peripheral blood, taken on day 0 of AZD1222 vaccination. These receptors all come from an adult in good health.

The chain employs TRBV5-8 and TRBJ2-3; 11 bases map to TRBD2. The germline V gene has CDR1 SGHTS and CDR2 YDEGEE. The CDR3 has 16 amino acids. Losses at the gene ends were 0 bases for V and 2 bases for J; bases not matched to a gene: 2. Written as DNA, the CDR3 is TGTGCCAGCAGCTTGGTAGCGGGGGGGAACACAGATACGCAGTATTTT. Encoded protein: CASSLVAGGNTDTQYF.

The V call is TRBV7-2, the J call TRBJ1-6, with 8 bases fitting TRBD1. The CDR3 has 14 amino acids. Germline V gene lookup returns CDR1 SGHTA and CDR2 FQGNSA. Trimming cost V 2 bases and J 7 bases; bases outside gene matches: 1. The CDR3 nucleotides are TGTGCCAGCAGCTTAAGACAGGGGAATTCACCCCTCCACTTT. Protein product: CASSLRQGNSPLHF.

This CDR3 is CASSLRYDRGLEGYTF. CDR3 bases: TGCGCCAGCAGCTTACGTTACGACAGGGGACTCGAGGGCTACACCTTC. The V and J genes are TRBV5-1 and TRBJ1-2, with 8 positions matching TRBD1. The CDR3 consists of 16 residues. From germline, CDR1 is SGHRS and CDR2 YFSETQ. V lost 2 bases to trimming and J lost 8 bases; unmatched junction nucleotides: 14.

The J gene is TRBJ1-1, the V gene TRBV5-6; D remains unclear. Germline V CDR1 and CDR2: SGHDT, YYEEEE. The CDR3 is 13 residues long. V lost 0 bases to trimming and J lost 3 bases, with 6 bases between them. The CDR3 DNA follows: TGTGCCAGCAGCTTGGCTCCCCACACTGAAGCTTTCTTT. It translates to CASSLAPHTEAFF.

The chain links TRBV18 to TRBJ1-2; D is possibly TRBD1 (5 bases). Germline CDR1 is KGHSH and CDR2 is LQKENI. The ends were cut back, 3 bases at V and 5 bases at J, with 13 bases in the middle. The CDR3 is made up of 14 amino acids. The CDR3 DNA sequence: TGTGCCAGCTCACCTCCCGGGACCCGATATGGCTACACCTTC. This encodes CASSPPGTRYGYTF.

The CDR3 DNA is TGCGCCAGCAGCCAAGACGGGTTACAGGGCGGAGGCTACACCTTC. Amino acid sequence: CASSQDGLQGGGYTF. The rearrangement uses TRBV4-1 and TRBJ1-2, with D perhaps matching TRBD1 (6 bases). The germline V gene has CDR1 MGHRA and CDR2 YSYEKL. This CDR3 region has 15 residues. The V end was cut by 0 bases, the J end by 8 bases, with 16 bases between.

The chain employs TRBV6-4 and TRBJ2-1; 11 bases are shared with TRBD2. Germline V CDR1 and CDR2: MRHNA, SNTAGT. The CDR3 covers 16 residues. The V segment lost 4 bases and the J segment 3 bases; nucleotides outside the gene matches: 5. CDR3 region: CASSVASGGHYNEQFF. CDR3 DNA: TGTGCCAGCAGTGTGGCTAGCGGGGGGCACTACAATGAGCAGTTCTTC.

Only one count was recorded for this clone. CDR3 region: CASSEIRPGSSYEQYF. The CDR3 DNA is TGTGCCAGCAGTGAAATTAGGCCCGGTAGCTCCTACGAGCAGTACTTC. The chain employs TRBV2 and TRBJ2-7; no firm D call. V lost 2 bases and J 0 bases, leaving 14 bases between the germline ends. This CDR3 is built from 16 residues. CDR1 is SNHLY and CDR2 is FYNNEI in the germline V gene.

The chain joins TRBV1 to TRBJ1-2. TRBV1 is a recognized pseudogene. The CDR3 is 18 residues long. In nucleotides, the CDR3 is TGCACCAGCAGCCTCACTTACGGGGGAAGACATACCAGCTATGGCTACACCTTC. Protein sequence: CTSSLTYGGRHTSYGYTF.

Here the CDR3 DNA reads TGTGCCAGCCTACGACAGGCATGGGACACTGAAGCTTTCTTT. Translated: CASLRQAWDTEAFF. The chain combines TRBV2 with TRBJ1-1; TRBD1 is a possible D gene (6 bases). Germline assignment: CDR1 SNHLY and CDR2 FYNNEI. The CDR3 extends over 14 amino acids. V was cut by 8 bases and J by 3 bases, with 16 bases left in between.

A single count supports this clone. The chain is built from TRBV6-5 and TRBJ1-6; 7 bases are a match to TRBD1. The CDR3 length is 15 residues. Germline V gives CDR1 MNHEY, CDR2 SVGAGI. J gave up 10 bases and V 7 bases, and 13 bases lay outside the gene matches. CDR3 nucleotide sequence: TGTGCCAGCAAAGATGCGAGAACAGGGGAATCACCCCTCCACTTT. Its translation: CASKDARTGESPLHF.

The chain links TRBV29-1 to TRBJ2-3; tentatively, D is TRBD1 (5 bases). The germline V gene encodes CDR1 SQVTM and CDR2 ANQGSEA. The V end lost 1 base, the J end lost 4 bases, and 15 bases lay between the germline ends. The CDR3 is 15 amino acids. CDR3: CSVEGLQGISDTQYF. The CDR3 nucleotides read TGCAGCGTTGAAGGCCTGCAGGGAATCTCAGATACGCAGTATTTT.

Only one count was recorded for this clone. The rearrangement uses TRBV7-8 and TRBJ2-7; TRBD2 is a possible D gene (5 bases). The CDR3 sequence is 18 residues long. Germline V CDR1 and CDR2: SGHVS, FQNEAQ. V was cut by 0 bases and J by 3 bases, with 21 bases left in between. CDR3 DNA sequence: TGTGCCAGCAGCTTAGCCCCTAGGACTGCTATCAGGATCTACGAGCAGTACTTC. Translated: CASSLAPRTAIRIYEQYF.

CDR3 DNA sequence: TGTGCCAGCAGCTTAGCCCGGGGTAATGAAAAACTGTTTTTT. This gives the protein CASSLARGNEKLFF. The chain carries TRBV11-2 and TRBJ1-4; D unclear. The CDR3 runs to 14 residues. Trimming took off 1 base at V and 4 bases at J, with 7 bases between the two ends. Germline CDR1 reads SGHAT; CDR2 reads FQNNGV. The full variable domain, rest sourced from reference TRBV11-2 and TRBJ1-4, is EAGVAQSPRYKIIEKRQSVAFWCNPISGHATLYWYQQILGQGPKLLIQFQNNGVVDDSQLPKDRFSAERLKGVDSTLKIQPAKLEDSAVYLCASSLARGNEKLFFGSGTQLSVL.

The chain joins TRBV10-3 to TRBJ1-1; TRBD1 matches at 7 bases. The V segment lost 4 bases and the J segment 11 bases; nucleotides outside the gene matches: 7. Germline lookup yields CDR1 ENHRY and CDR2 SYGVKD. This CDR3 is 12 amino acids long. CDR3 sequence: CAISGATGYAFF. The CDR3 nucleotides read TGTGCCATCAGTGGGGCGACAGGGTATGCTTTCTTT.

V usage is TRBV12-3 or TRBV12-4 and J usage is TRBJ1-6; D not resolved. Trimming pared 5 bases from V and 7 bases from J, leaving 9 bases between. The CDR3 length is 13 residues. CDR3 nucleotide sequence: TGTGCCAGCAGTGAGAGGGTAAATTCACCCCTCCACTTT. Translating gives CASSERVNSPLHF.